The 22 T cell receptor beta chains reported below all come from one sample, sequenced in a study of blood T cell repertoires in COVID-19. Using immunoSEQ multiplex PCR, the repertoire was profiled, and TCRdb retains in-frame clones only, with some absent. The sample records approximately 290,000 clones, around 89% being singletons. The sequenced sample consisted of peripheral blood. The receptors were sampled from a man aged 30 to 45 with acute or convalescent COVID-19.

V usage is TRBV15 and J usage is TRBJ2-3, with 8 positions matching TRBD2. The CDR3 extends over 15 amino acids. CDR1 and CDR2 (germline): LNHNV, YYDKDF (reference sequence). Germline trimming cut 5 bases from V and 0 bases from J; bases unmatched to any gene: 4. As DNA, the CDR3 is TGTGCCACCAGCCGACTAGCGCTAAGCACAGATACGCAGTATTTT. Translated, it gives CATSRLALSTDTQYF.

The chain links TRBV28 to TRBJ1-1, with D maybe TRBD1 (5 bases). The CDR3 runs 17 residues. V was trimmed by 6 bases and J by 0 bases, leaving 20 bases between them. Germline-derived CDR1 and CDR2 are MDHEN and SYDVKM. The CDR3 DNA sequence: TGTGCCAGCAGATTCGCCGGGACGGGGGGGATGAACACTGAAGCTTTCTTT. Protein sequence: CASRFAGTGGMNTEAFF. The variable domain in full, completed from reference TRBV28 and TRBJ1-1, reads DVKVTQSSRYLVKRTGEKVFLECVQDMDHENMFWYRQDPGLGLRLIYFSYDVKMKEKGDIPEGYSVSREKKERFSLILESASTNQTSMYLCASRFAGTGGMNTEAFFGQGTRLTVV.

J is TRBJ2-1 and V is TRBV12-3 or TRBV12-4; TRBD1 agrees at 10 bases. The CDR3 covers 13 residues. Trimming took 6 bases from V and 8 from J; bases not matched to a gene: 4. This CDR3 reads CASRGQGNDEQFF. The CDR3 DNA reads TGTGCCAGCAGGGGACAGGGGAACGATGAGCAGTTCTTC.

This clone has only one observation. This chain uses TRBV2 with TRBJ2-5; 9 bases line up with TRBD2. There are 15 residues in the CDR3. Per the germline V gene, CDR1 is SNHLY and CDR2 is FYNNEI. With V trimmed by 5 bases and J by 0 bases, 4 bases remained unmatched. The CDR3 loop reads CASSWAGGYQETQYF. In DNA, the CDR3 is TGTGCCAGCAGTTGGGCGGGGGGGTACCAAGAGACCCAGTACTTC.

The rearrangement uses TRBV5-1 and TRBJ1-5; D is perhaps TRBD1 (5 bases). V lost 4 bases and J 5 bases, leaving 13 bases between the germline ends. The CDR3 extends over 14 amino acids. Germline CDR1 is SGHRS and CDR2 is YFSETQ. The CDR3 DNA sequence: TGCGCCAGCAGCGTCCAGGGTTCCGATCAGCCCCAGCATTTT. Protein sequence: CASSVQGSDQPQHF.

The V call is TRBV5-1, the J call TRBJ2-4; tentative D call: TRBD2 (6 bases). The CDR3 has 13 residues. V was shortened by 4 bases and J by 7 bases, with 12 bases between the two germline ends. From germline, CDR1 is SGHRS and CDR2 YFSETQ. The CDR3 sequence is CASSPGRGNIQYF. CDR3 DNA: TGCGCCAGCAGCCCGGGGCGGGGTAACATTCAGTACTTC. The complete variable domain, with remaining parts taken from reference TRBV5-1 and TRBJ2-4, reads KAGVTQTPRYLIKTRGQQVTLSCSPISGHRSVSWYQQTPGQGLQFLFEYFSETQRNKGNFPGRFSGRQFSNSRSEMNVSTLELGDSALYLCASSPGRGNIQYFGAGTRLSVL.

The V call is TRBV14, the J call TRBJ2-1; perhaps TRBD2 as D (7 bases). The CDR3 extends over 15 amino acids. Trimming pared 5 bases from V and 6 bases from J, leaving 17 bases between. Germline V gives CDR1 SGHDN, CDR2 FVKESK. This CDR3 is CASSTLRGGRNEQFF. Written as DNA, the CDR3 is TGTGCCAGCAGCACTCTAAGGGGGGGGCGCAATGAGCAGTTCTTC. Complete variable domain (other parts from reference TRBV14 and TRBJ2-1): EAGVTQFPSHSVIEKGQTVTLRCDPISGHDNLYWYRRVMGKEIKFLLHFVKESKQDESGMPNNRFLAERTGGTYSTLKVQPAELEDSGVYFCASSTLRGGRNEQFFGPGTRLTVL.

This clone was observed a single time. This sequence joins TRBV28 and TRBJ2-7; 8 bases align to TRBD1. Germline-derived CDR1 and CDR2 are MDHEN and SYDVKM. The CDR3 runs 13 residues. CDR3 amino acids: CAATDRAPYEQYF. The CDR3 region has the DNA TGTGCTGCCACGGACAGGGCCCCCTACGAGCAGTACTTC.

This clone has just one count. V is TRBV7-3 and J is TRBJ1-1; D gene unclear. Per germline, CDR1 SGHTA and CDR2 FQGTGA. This CDR3 is 14 amino acids long. V lost 0 bases and J 0 bases, leaving 5 bases between the germline ends. The CDR3 protein is CASSLTRMNTEAFF. DNA for the CDR3: TGTGCCAGCAGCTTAACCAGAATGAACACTGAAGCTTTCTTT.

The rearrangement joins TRBV5-6 to TRBJ1-1; D is possibly TRBD1 (6 bases). Germline CDR1 is SGHDT and CDR2 is YYEEEE. The CDR3 extends over 17 amino acids. V was pared by 1 base and J by 1 base, with 17 bases between. The CDR3 sequence is CASSLMRGTGTNTEAFF. Here the CDR3 DNA reads TGTGCCAGCAGCTTGATGAGGGGAACAGGGACGAACACTGAAGCTTTCTTT.

The V and J genes are TRBV4-1 and TRBJ1-5, with D unclear. The CDR3 runs to 19 residues. Trimming took 4 bases from V and 5 from J, leaving 27 bases between them. Germline assignment: CDR1 MGHRA and CDR2 YSYEKL. The CDR3 sequence: CASSPPREGISRRDQPQHF. As DNA, the CDR3 is TGCGCCAGCAGCCCCCCGCGGGAGGGAATTTCACGACGCGATCAGCCCCAGCATTTT.

The V gene is TRBV5-3, the J gene TRBJ2-7; no clear D gene. TRBV5-3 carries the ORF label, with uncertain function. V was pared by 2 bases and J by 1 base, with 10 bases between. This CDR3 has 14 residues. For the CDR3, the DNA is TGTGCCAGAAGCTTATGGGCGAATTCCTACGAGCAGTACTTC. It encodes CARSLWANSYEQYF.

The chain has TRBV2 and TRBJ1-5; no clear D gene. With 4 bases removed from V and 0 bases from J, the gap between germline ends came to 10 bases. This CDR3 comprises 15 residues. Germline assignment: CDR1 SNHLY and CDR2 FYNNEI. The CDR3 DNA reads TGTGCCAGCAGTGTGAACAGAGCTAGCAATCAGCCCCAGCATTTT. As protein: CASSVNRASNQPQHF.

The chain carries TRBV19 and TRBJ1-1, with TRBD1 matching over 7 bases. CDR3 length: 15 amino acids. Trimming at V came to 6 bases and at J to 0 bases, leaving 7 bases not matched to a gene. Germline V gene lookup returns CDR1 LNHDA and CDR2 SQIVND (reference sequence). Here the CDR3 reads CASRDGDRLNTEAFF. For the CDR3, the DNA is TGTGCCAGTAGGGATGGGGACAGATTGAACACTGAAGCTTTCTTT. Variable domain in full (rest from reference TRBV19 and TRBJ1-1): DGGITQSPKYLFRKEGQNVTLSCEQNLNHDAMYWYRQDPGQGLRLIYYSQIVNDFQKGDIAEGYSVSREKKESFPLTVTSAQKNPTAFYLCASRDGDRLNTEAFFGQGTRLTVV.

V usage is TRBV7-9 and J usage is TRBJ1-1, with D unresolved. This CDR3 is built from 12 residues. V shed 3 bases and J shed 10 bases, with 12 bases lying between them. Germline V gives CDR1 SEHNR, CDR2 FQNEAQ (reference sequence). The CDR3 reads CASSFDTSLAFF. The CDR3 nucleotides are TGTGCCAGCAGCTTTGACACCTCCCTAGCTTTCTTT. Using reference TRBV7-9 and TRBJ1-1 for the parts outside the CDR3, the full variable domain is DTGVSQNPRHKITKRGQNVTFRCDPISEHNRLYWYRQTLGQGPEFLTYFQNEAQLEKSRLLSDRFSAERPKGSFSTLEIQRTEQGDSAMYLCASSFDTSLAFFGQGTRLTVV.

The chain couples TRBV4-1 to TRBJ2-2, with 8 bases that match TRBD1. The CDR3 is 18 residues long. The V and J ends lost 5 bases and 5 bases, in that order; junction bases with no gene match: 16. From germline, CDR1 is MGHRA and CDR2 YSYEKL. The CDR3 spells CASSSSVPGQGGTGELFF. In nucleotides, the CDR3 is TGCGCCAGCAGCTCAAGTGTGCCCGGACAGGGAGGTACCGGGGAGCTGTTTTTT.

In its sample, this clone was seen once. The CDR3 sequence is CSASEVAGGSHNEQFF. The DNA of the CDR3 is TGCAGTGCTAGTGAAGTAGCGGGAGGGAGCCACAATGAGCAGTTCTTC. The chain uses TRBV20-1 and TRBJ2-1, with 11 bases matching TRBD2. V was clipped by 3 bases and J by 5 bases; unmatched bases: 9. Germline V gene sequence: CDR1 DFQATT, CDR2 SNEGSKA (reference sequence). This CDR3 comprises 16 residues.

The V and J genes are TRBV5-1 and TRBJ1-6; 9 bases fit TRBD1. The germline CDR1 and CDR2 sequences are SGHRS and YFSETQ. This CDR3 spans 15 amino acids. Unmatched junction bases numbered 2, after V lost 0 bases and J lost 7 bases. CDR3 loop: CASSLGTGANSPLHF. The CDR3 DNA reads TGCGCCAGCAGCTTGGGGACAGGGGCAAATTCACCCCTCCACTTT.

The V gene is TRBV5-1, the J gene TRBJ2-7; 7 bases align to TRBD1. This CDR3 has 16 amino acids. V lost 0 bases and J lost 11; bases outside the gene matches: 17. In germline, CDR1 is SGHRS, CDR2 YFSETQ. The chain's CDR3 is CASSLEFRSVGQVEYF. CDR3 DNA sequence: TGCGCCAGCAGCTTGGAGTTCAGGAGCGTAGGACAGGTGGAGTACTTC.

J is TRBJ1-5 and V is TRBV5-6; D perhaps matches TRBD1 (5 bases). The CDR3 contains 13 residues. Per the germline V gene, CDR1 is SGHDT and CDR2 is YYEEEE. The V end lost 7 bases, the J end lost 4 bases, and 12 bases lay between the germline ends. CDR3 residues: CASSRRGNQPQHF. In nucleotides, the CDR3 is TGTGCCAGCTCCCGGCGGGGGAATCAGCCCCAGCATTTT. The full variable domain, in which reference TRBV5-6 and TRBJ1-5 provide the parts outside the CDR3, is DAGVTQSPTHLIKTRGQQVTLRCSPKSGHDTVSWYQQALGQGPQFIFQYYEEEERQRGNFPDRFSGHQFPNYSSELNVNALLLGDSALYLCASSRRGNQPQHFGDGTRLSIL.

This sequence joins TRBV6-1 and TRBJ1-4; 11 nucleotides line up with TRBD1. The CDR3 loop spans 16 amino acids. V was pared by 3 bases and J by 10 bases, with 10 bases of the junction left unmatched. Per the germline V gene, CDR1 is MNHNS and CDR2 is SASEGT. CDR3 sequence (DNA): TGTGCCAGCAGTGATAGGACAGGGGGCGCCCCGAGAAAACTGTTTTTT. This gives the protein CASSDRTGGAPRKLFF.

The count of this clone is one. The V call is TRBV27, the J call TRBJ2-7; TRBD2 matches at 9 bases. Germline lookup yields CDR1 MNHEY and CDR2 SMNVEV (reference sequence). The CDR3 consists of 16 residues. V lost 6 bases, J lost 4 bases, and 13 bases stayed unmatched. CDR3 sequence reads: CASSPLGREGLYEQYF. For the CDR3, the DNA is TGTGCCAGCAGCCCTCTTGGGCGGGAGGGCCTATACGAGCAGTACTTC.